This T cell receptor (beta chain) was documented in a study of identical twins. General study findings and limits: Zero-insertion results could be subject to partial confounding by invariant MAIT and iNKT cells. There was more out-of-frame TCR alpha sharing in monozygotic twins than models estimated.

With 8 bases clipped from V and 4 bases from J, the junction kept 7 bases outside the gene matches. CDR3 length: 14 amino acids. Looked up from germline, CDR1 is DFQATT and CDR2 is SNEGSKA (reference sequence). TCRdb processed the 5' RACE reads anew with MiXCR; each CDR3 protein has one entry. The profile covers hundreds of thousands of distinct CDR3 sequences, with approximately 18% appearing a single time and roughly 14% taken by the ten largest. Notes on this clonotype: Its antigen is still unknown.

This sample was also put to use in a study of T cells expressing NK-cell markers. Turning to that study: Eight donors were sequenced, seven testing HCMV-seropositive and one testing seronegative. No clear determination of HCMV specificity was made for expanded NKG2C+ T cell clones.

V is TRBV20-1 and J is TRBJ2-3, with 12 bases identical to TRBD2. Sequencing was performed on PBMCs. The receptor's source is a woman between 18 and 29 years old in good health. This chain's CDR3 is CSFVASGGADTQYF. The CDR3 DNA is TGCAGTTTCGTGGCTAGCGGGGGGGCAGATACGCAGTATTTT.